The 8 T cell receptor beta chains in this list originate from one sample, sequenced in a study of identical twins. TCRdb called the 5' RACE reads again in MiXCR, with one record for every CDR3 protein. Here the sample spans fewer than 550,000 distinct CDR3 sequences, approximately 15% being singletons. These records were also assigned to another study, of yellow fever vaccine responses in identical twins.

The sequencing sample was made of CD4+ T cells sorted from blood. These receptors were obtained from a woman aged 18-29 years in good health.

The sample holds a few counts of this clonotype. CDR3 region: CATRMTGGADTGELFF. The CDR3 bases are TGTGCCACCAGGATGACAGGGGGCGCGGACACCGGGGAGCTGTTTTTT. The rearrangement uses TRBV24-1 and TRBJ2-2; TRBD1 matches at 10 bases. V was pared by 7 bases and J by 3 bases, with 7 bases of the junction left unmatched. Looked up from germline, CDR1 is KGHDR and CDR2 is SFDVKD. The CDR3 contains 16 residues.

The chain recombines TRBV6-4 with TRBJ2-7; 13 bases are shared with TRBD2. Trimming at V came to 4 bases and at J to 6 bases, leaving 3 bases not matched to a gene. The CDR3 sequence is 14 residues long. CDR1 and CDR2 (germline): MRHNA, SNTAGT. DNA of the CDR3: TGTGCCAGCAGTGCACTAGCGGGGGGGCCCGAGCAGTACTTC. Its protein product is CASSALAGGPEQYF.

The V and J genes are TRBV9 and TRBJ2-4; D is possibly TRBD1 or TRBD2 (6 bases each). Germline CDR1 SGDLS, CDR2 YYNGEE. Trimming removed 4 bases at V and 8 bases at J, with 16 bases between. This CDR3 contains 14 residues. For the CDR3, the DNA is TGTGCCAGCAGCCCTACAGGGACTCAGGACATTCAGTACTTC. This encodes CASSPTGTQDIQYF.

The rearrangement links TRBV12-5 to TRBJ2-1, with 8 bases lining up with TRBD2. The CDR3 extends over 13 amino acids. The trim removed 9 bases at V and 7 bases at J, leaving 8 bases unmatched. CDR1 and CDR2 from the germline V gene are LGHNT and FRNRAP. In DNA, the CDR3 is TGTGCTAGCACTCCCGGACTAGCTAATGAGCAGTTCTTC. This encodes CASTPGLANEQFF. Based on the CDR3 plus reference TRBV12-5 and TRBJ2-1, the full variable domain is DARVTQTPRHKVTEMGQEVTMRCQPILGHNTVFWYRQTMMQGLELLAYFRNRAPLDDSGMPKDRFSAEMPDATLATLKIQPSEPRDSAVYFCASTPGLANEQFFGPGTRLTVL.

The chain couples TRBV7-6 to TRBJ2-2; D uncertain. Germline V gene sequence: CDR1 SGHVS, CDR2 FNYEAQ. This CDR3 has 16 amino acids. Trimming took off 0 bases at V and 7 bases at J, with 15 bases between the two ends. The CDR3 nucleotides read TGTGCCAGCAGCTTAGCGCGTCCGGGTGGGATCGGGGAGCTGTTTTTT. Amino acid sequence: CASSLARPGGIGELFF.

The chain combines TRBV6-6 with TRBJ2-7, with D perhaps matching TRBD2 (5 bases). The germline CDR1 and CDR2 sequences are MNHNY and SVGAGI (reference sequence). V was clipped by 6 bases and J by 6 bases, with 15 bases between them. This CDR3 is built from 13 residues. CDR3 protein: CASRVPGKGEQYF. The CDR3 nucleotides are TGTGCCAGCAGGGTCCCGGGAAAGGGCGAGCAGTACTTC.

The chain carries TRBV5-1 and TRBJ2-3; unclear D gene. The CDR3 is 12 residues long. CDR1 SGHRS and CDR2 YFSETQ come from the germline V gene. V gave up 4 bases and J gave up 5 bases, with 8 bases separating them. CDR3 bases: TGCGCCAGCAGCCCACGTAAAGATACGCAGTATTTT. Protein: CASSPRKDTQYF. Supplemented by reference TRBV5-1 and TRBJ2-3, the full variable domain reads KAGVTQTPRYLIKTRGQQVTLSCSPISGHRSVSWYQQTPGQGLQFLFEYFSETQRNKGNFPGRFSGRQFSNSRSEMNVSTLELGDSALYLCASSPRKDTQYFGPGTRLTVL.

This clonotype was counted at least ten times. The genes are TRBV4-1 and TRBJ2-1; D ambiguous. This CDR3 spans 15 amino acids. V gave up 4 bases and J gave up 4 bases, with 14 bases separating them. The germline CDR1 and CDR2 sequences are MGHRA and YSYEKL. CDR3 bases: TGCGCCAGCAGCCCCAACCCGACCGGGTACAATGAGCAGTTCTTC. Encoded protein: CASSPNPTGYNEQFF.